The present T cell receptor beta chain was sequenced within a study of blood T cell repertoires in COVID-19 (TCRdb year 2020). For the wider study: The collaborator samples originated in the United States, Italy and Spain and spanned the acute and convalescent phases of COVID-19. Nearly every sample came with metadata listing a de-identified subject ID, COVID-19 status, age in years and sex. HLA class I and class II types, where available, came from metadata supplied by the sample provider rather than from assay-based typing. Samples came from the ongoing ImmuneRACE study (first 160 participants) plus 1,254 subjects from 6 global collaborators. The prospective study material was composed of cDNA or gDNA derived from T cells, B-cell-depleted T cells, or PBMCs. Subjects who had been exposed to COVID-19, were actively infected with it, or had recovered from it provided the deeply sampled blood TCRbeta repertoires that made up the dataset. A freely available public database, intended as a resource for researchers studying the immune response to SARS-CoV-2, is where the repertoires were released. Results and caveats for the whole study, not just this receptor: How much clinical and demographic metadata was included differed by source and by participant, and the metadata was provided uncurated.

Collaborating institutions collected whole blood in K2EDTA tubes following their own protocols. For TCRbeta analysis, collaborator samples were shipped as frozen whole blood, as isolated PBMCs, or as DNA extracted from either sample type. The immunoSEQ Assay, a bias-controlled multiplex PCR, was used to amplify TCRbeta CDR3 regions from genomic DNA. The paper's data handling went like this. The number of nucleated cells in each sample was estimated from the amplification of reference gene primers within the assay. Sequence reads were collapsed and filtered to measure the absolute abundance of every unique TCRbeta CDR3 rearrangement. Productive Simpson clonality was computed per sample as the square root of Simpson's diversity index over productive rearrangements. What TCRdb holds here is the immuneACCESS table cut down to in-frame rearrangements. Part of the clones is not present; checked against another copy, under half of the missing clones reflect an unresolved V gene, and the others are unexplained. The V and J calls and clone size were taken over from that table, and D and trimming were inferred from the DNA. This sample gives 250,000 to 300,000 clones in total; approximately 90% of them show up just once. In total, the top ten clones hold over 3.5% of the sample.

This clone is a singleton in its sample. This clone's antigen is unknown. Nothing much larger sits one base from this clone, and base qualities are not available. The trim is 1 base for V and 2 bases for J, with a gap of 14 bases between the germline ends. Sequences SGHAT (CDR1) and FQNNGV (CDR2) are obtained from the germline V gene. Including cysteine and phenylalanine, the CDR3 has 17 amino acids. Solely the CDR3 DNA is kept, with 51 bases framed from the first base. Here the chain combines TRBV11-2 and TRBJ2-2, with TRBD2 tentatively as D gene (6 bases match). The TCR sequence derives from a middle-aged woman with acute or convalescent COVID-19. Specimen: peripheral blood. The CDR3 protein: CASSLGRGVTNTGELFF. The nucleotides read TGTGCCAGCAGCTTAGGGAGGGGAGTAACTAACACCGGGGAGCTGTTTTTT.